A selection of T cell receptor beta chains follows, all from one sample in a study of blood T cell repertoires in COVID-19. The method was immunoSEQ multiplex PCR; TCRdb's version includes in-frame clones alone and lacks a portion of them. The sample shows some 490,000 clones, approximately 83% of them seen only once. Material for sequencing was peripheral blood. These receptors came from a human donor in a cohort sampled during active COVID-19. Each CDR3 is given with its conserved first and last residue. Size tells how often a clone was seen (once, few, many) or the class of an expanded clone, and some rows leave it out.

v_gene	len	j_gene	abundance	CDR3aa
TRBV6-5	14	TRBJ2-7	.	CASSPQGGPYEQYF
TRBV7-9	12	TRBJ1-1	once	CASGRQNTEAFF
TRBV5-1	13	TRBJ2-1	.	CASSSGTMNEQFF
TRBV27	14	TRBJ1-6	.	CARPGQGKSSPLHF
TRBV7-6	15	TRBJ2-2	few	CASSLDGRSTGELFF
TRBV6-5	16	TRBJ1-6	.	CASSYQRRGDNSPLHF
TRBV5-8	17	TRBJ1-4	once	CASSLGTGSFANEKLFF
TRBV30	14	TRBJ1-4	.	CAWSVGLANEKLFF
TRBV6-5	13	TRBJ2-5	.	CATSDRAQETQYF
TRBV5-1	16	TRBJ2-1	few	CASSLVVAGGYNEQFF
TRBV19	16	TRBJ1-4	.	CASSKTAVNSNEKLFF
TRBV25-1	15	TRBJ2-1	once	CASSEYSGRTNEQFF
TRBV30	12	TRBJ2-7	.	CAWNKGAYEQYF
TRBV7-2	14	TRBJ2-3	.	CASSSRTGPDTQYF
TRBV25-1	18	TRBJ2-6	.	CASSYRQGIGSGANVLTF
TRBV18	13	TRBJ2-1	.	CASSLGLDNEQFF
TRBV10-1	13	TRBJ2-7	once	CASSESQGREQYF
TRBV30	17	TRBJ2-1	.	CAWSASGSMVAYNEQFF
TRBV5-1	13	TRBJ2-1	.	CASSLAAADEQFF
TRBV5-1	14	TRBJ1-1	.	CASSSGWSSTEAFF
TRBV18	17	TRBJ1-5	.	CASSLYPGTGNNQPQHF
TRBV6-6	14	TRBJ2-3	.	CASSRQGLTDTQYF
TRBV7-6	14	TRBJ2-4	.	CASSSTEKGNIQYF
TRBV6-5	13	TRBJ1-2	.	CASSDISNYGYTF
TRBV15	15	TRBJ1-5	few	CATSGNQGAGQPQHF